One and the same sample provided the 23 T cell receptor beta chains below, sequenced in a study of blood T cell repertoires in COVID-19. Sequencing was performed with immunoSEQ multiplex PCR; in TCRdb, only in-frame clones are kept and a portion is missing. The sample holds roughly 220,000 clones, about nine tenths seen once. The specimen sequenced was peripheral blood. The receptors were gathered from a man aged 80 or over with acute or convalescent COVID-19.

CDR3 sequence reads: CASSFRQATGELFF. As DNA, the CDR3 is TGTGCCAGCAGTTTTCGCCAGGCCACCGGGGAGCTGTTTTTT. The chain links TRBV28 to TRBJ2-2; D uncertain. The germline V and J ends were trimmed by 3 bases and 4 bases, with 9 bases remaining between them. CDR3 size: 14 residues. CDR1 MDHEN and CDR2 SYDVKM come from the germline V gene.

V gene TRBV27 combines with J gene TRBJ2-7; 7 nucleotides agree with TRBD2. CDR3 length equals 16 residues. After removal of 3 bases from V and 6 bases from J, the junction contained 14 bases not matched to a gene. Germline V CDR1 and CDR2: MNHEY, SMNVEV (reference sequence). The CDR3 here is CASSFDLAGGAIEQYF. The CDR3 DNA sequence: TGTGCCAGCAGTTTTGACTTAGCGGGCGGGGCCATCGAGCAGTACTTC.

V gene TRBV19 combines with J gene TRBJ2-2; 12 nucleotides match TRBD2. J was trimmed by 2 bases and V by 8 bases; bases with no gene match: 3. The germline CDR1 and CDR2 sequences are LNHDA and SQIVND (reference sequence). This CDR3 comprises 15 residues. As DNA, the CDR3 is TGTGCCAGTGGACTAGCGGGATTTAACACCGGGGAGCTGTTTTTT. Its translation: CASGLAGFNTGELFF.

The chain couples TRBV4-1 to TRBJ1-6; D is possibly TRBD1 (5 bases). The CDR3 totals 15 residues. Germline V CDR1 and CDR2: MGHRA, YSYEKL. With 0 bases removed from V and 9 bases from J, the gap between germline ends came to 12 bases. The CDR3 nucleotides are TGCGCCAGCAGCCAAGATGCGGGGGTCGGTTCACCCCTCCACTTT. It encodes CASSQDAGVGSPLHF.

DNA for the CDR3: TGTGCCACCAGTGATTTGCAGGCAGGACTGAACACCGGGGAGCTGTTTTTT. It yields the protein CATSDLQAGLNTGELFF. The rearrangement uses TRBV24-1 and TRBJ2-2, with a possible D match to TRBD2 (5 bases). The V gene's germline CDR1 is KGHDR and CDR2 SFDVKD. This CDR3 contains 17 residues. V was clipped by 0 bases and J by 1 base, with 11 bases between them.

Only a few counts were recorded for this clone. V usage is TRBV28 and J usage is TRBJ1-5; 9 nucleotides align to TRBD1. Losses at the gene ends were 6 bases for V and 6 bases for J; bases not matched to a gene: 9. The CDR3 consists of 15 residues. The V gene's germline CDR1 is MDHEN and CDR2 SYDVKM. The CDR3 spells CASSAEGQGRQPQHF. CDR3 DNA: TGTGCCAGCAGCGCCGAGGGACAGGGCCGTCAGCCCCAGCATTTT.

The V gene is TRBV5-4, the J gene TRBJ2-3, with a possible D match to TRBD2 (6 bases). Germline V gives CDR1 SGHNT, CDR2 YYREEE (reference sequence). This CDR3 has 15 residues. Trimming removed 2 bases at V and 1 base at J, with 11 bases between. Here the CDR3 reads CASSFRPGGTDTQYF. CDR3 nucleotides: TGTGCCAGCAGCTTTCGTCCGGGAGGCACAGATACGCAGTATTTT.

V usage is TRBV18 and J usage is TRBJ2-3; maybe TRBD1 (5 bases). The CDR3 totals 14 residues. Trimming shortened V by 10 bases and J by 1 base, and 15 bases separated the two germline ends. Per germline, CDR1 KGHSH and CDR2 LQKENI. The CDR3 spells CATKGQAGTDTQYF. The CDR3 DNA sequence: TGTGCCACCAAGGGGCAGGCGGGCACAGATACGCAGTATTTT.

The CDR3 sequence is CASSFLGRSEQYF. The DNA for the CDR3 is TGTGCCAGCAGTTTTCTGGGCAGGTCAGAGCAGTACTTC. The chain carries TRBV27 and TRBJ2-7; the D is unclear. Deletions cut 3 bases from V and 7 bases from J, with 13 bases between. Germline CDR1 and CDR2: MNHEY and SMNVEV (reference sequence). This CDR3 region has 13 residues.

The rearrangement joins TRBV15 to TRBJ2-6; 10 positions match TRBD1. The germline CDR1 and CDR2 sequences are LNHNV and YYDKDF (reference sequence). The CDR3 has 19 amino acids. Trimming took 0 bases from V and 2 from J; bases not matched to a gene: 7. The CDR3 region is CATSRDRRQGATGANVLTF. CDR3 nucleotides: TGTGCCACCAGCAGAGATCGAAGACAGGGGGCCACTGGGGCCAACGTCCTGACTTTC.

This clone showed up just a few times. This chain uses TRBV6-6 with TRBJ2-5; 12 bases are a match to TRBD2. This CDR3 is built from 19 residues. The germline V gene encodes CDR1 MNHNY and CDR2 SVGAGI (reference sequence). J was trimmed by 1 base and V by 5 bases; bases with no gene match: 14. In DNA, the CDR3 is TGTGCCAGCAGTCCGAATCGACTAGCGGGAGCCCCCTTCCAAGAGACCCAGTACTTC. It specifies CASSPNRLAGAPFQETQYF.

V and J are TRBV27 and TRBJ1-6; 9 nucleotides line up with TRBD1. V lost 4 bases and J lost 5; bases outside the gene matches: 3. The CDR3 consists of 15 residues. The germline gives CDR1 MNHEY, CDR2 SMNVEV (reference sequence). CDR3 protein: CASSYGTGNNSPLHF. The CDR3, as DNA: TGTGCCAGCAGTTACGGGACAGGGAATAATTCACCCCTCCACTTT.

This clone was seen a handful of times. The chain uses TRBV7-3 and TRBJ2-7; 8 nucleotides align to TRBD1. This CDR3 is 15 amino acids long. Germline trimming cut 2 bases from V and 4 bases from J; bases unmatched to any gene: 7. CDR1 and CDR2 (germline): SGHTA, FQGTGA. CDR3 loop: CASSLQGAMPYEQYF. CDR3 DNA sequence: TGTGCCAGCAGCTTACAGGGGGCAATGCCTTACGAGCAGTACTTC.

The chain uses TRBV6-5 and TRBJ2-5, with a weak D call TRBD2 (6 bases). Trimming left V 7 bases short and J 5 bases short, with 8 bases between. The CDR3 length is 11 residues. Looked up from germline, CDR1 is MNHEY and CDR2 is SVGAGI. The CDR3 region is CASKAGETQYF. The CDR3 DNA reads as TGTGCCAGCAAGGCGGGGGAGACCCAGTACTTC.

This sequence joins TRBV24-1 and TRBJ2-1; TRBD1 matches 10 bases. Losses at the gene ends were 5 bases for V and 4 bases for J; bases not matched to a gene: 10. Germline V CDR1 and CDR2: KGHDR, SFDVKD. The CDR3 spans 17 residues. CDR3 in DNA: TGTGCCACCAGTGGCCTGACAGGGGGCGCGCAGTACAATGAGCAGTTCTTC. This gives the protein CATSGLTGGAQYNEQFF.

The J gene is TRBJ2-7, the V gene TRBV5-4, with D possibly TRBD1 on 6 matching bases. This CDR3 spans 13 amino acids. Trimming pared 4 bases from V and 2 bases from J, leaving 10 bases between. Germline assignment: CDR1 SGHNT and CDR2 YYREEE (reference sequence). CDR3: CASSRRTAYEQYF. CDR3 coding DNA: TGTGCCAGCAGCCGGCGGACAGCCTACGAGCAGTACTTC.

This clone was counted a single time. The chain joins TRBV19 to TRBJ2-2; D possibly corresponds to TRBD1 (6 bases). In germline, CDR1 is LNHDA, CDR2 SQIVND (reference sequence). The V and J ends lost 6 bases and 4 bases respectively, with 15 bases between them. The CDR3 is 15 residues long. This CDR3 is CASRGFRGGTGELFF. DNA of the CDR3: TGTGCCAGTAGAGGTTTTCGAGGGGGCACCGGGGAGCTGTTTTTT. Filled out from reference TRBV19 and TRBJ2-2, the complete variable domain reads DGGITQSPKYLFRKEGQNVTLSCEQNLNHDAMYWYRQDPGQGLRLIYYSQIVNDFQKGDIAEGYSVSREKKESFPLTVTSAQKNPTAFYLCASRGFRGGTGELFFGEGSRLTVL.

This rearrangement joins TRBV30 to TRBJ2-1; 10 nucleotides line up with TRBD2. In germline, CDR1 is GTSNPN, CDR2 SVGIG (reference sequence). J lost 8 bases, V lost 4 bases, and 2 bases had no gene match. The CDR3 loop spans 12 amino acids. Here the CDR3 DNA reads TGTGCCTGGACTAGCGGGAGATATGAGCAGTTCTTC. Residues: CAWTSGRYEQFF. Full variable domain (remainder filled in from reference TRBV30 and TRBJ2-1): SQTIHQWPATLVQPVGSPLSLECTVEGTSNPNLYWYRQAAGRGLQLLFYSVGIGQISSEVPQNLSASRPQDRQFILSSKKLLLSDSGFYLCAWTSGRYEQFFGPGTRLTVL.

The chain joins TRBV18 to TRBJ1-1; tentatively, D is TRBD1 (6 bases). Germline values: CDR1 KGHSH, CDR2 LQKENI. CDR3 length equals 19 residues. Trimming removed 0 bases at V and 0 bases at J, with 20 bases between. Here the CDR3 DNA reads TGTGCCAGCTCACCACCCGTGGGGGGGCGAGGAGGAATGAACACTGAAGCTTTCTTT. This translates into CASSPPVGGRGGMNTEAFF.

As for this clone: The same CDR3 also results from other DNA sequences found in this sample. The chain links TRBV7-2 to TRBJ1-6; D perhaps matches TRBD1 (5 bases). With 5 bases removed from V and 7 bases from J, the gap between germline ends came to 12 bases. The CDR3 is made up of 14 amino acids. Germline CDR1 reads SGHTA; CDR2 reads FQGNSA. In nucleotides, the CDR3 is TGTGCCAGCAGCCCCCAGGGTTACAATTCACCCCTCCACTTT. Translating it yields CASSPQGYNSPLHF.

This clone was counted only a few times. The chain links TRBV9 to TRBJ1-6; the D is unclear. In germline, CDR1 is SGDLS, CDR2 YYNGEE. The V end was cut by 7 bases, the J end by 8 bases, with 10 bases between. The CDR3 runs to 12 residues. The DNA for the CDR3 is TGTGCCAGCTGGGCTACCCATTCACCCCTCCACTTT. This sequence encodes CASWATHSPLHF.

The chain combines TRBV7-9 with TRBJ2-2; 12 bases match TRBD2. The CDR3 has 16 residues. From germline, CDR1 is SEHNR and CDR2 FQNEAQ (reference sequence). After removal of 4 bases from V and 3 bases from J, the junction contained 3 bases not matched to a gene. The CDR3 protein is CASSSGLAGYTGELFF. The CDR3 DNA is TGTGCCAGCAGCTCGGGACTAGCGGGTTACACCGGGGAGCTGTTTTTT.

V and J are TRBV5-1 and TRBJ2-3, with 11 bases lining up with TRBD1. The junction had 2 bases not matched to a gene; V was cut back by 7 bases and J by 4 bases. This CDR3 contains 13 residues. The germline CDR1 and CDR2 sequences are SGHRS and YFSETQ. This CDR3 reads CASGQGAADTQYF. CDR3 DNA sequence: TGCGCCAGCGGACAGGGGGCGGCAGATACGCAGTATTTT.